This T cell receptor (beta chain) emerged from a study of T-cell memory formation after mild COVID-19. General observations from the study: CD4/CD8 balance held among clones contracting day 15 to 85, and later expanders leaned CD4+.

Within the sample, this clonotype is medium-sized. Antigen: not known. Trimming left V 7 bases short and J 2 bases short, with 19 bases between. The CDR3 sequence is 16 residues long. Germline lookup yields CDR1 SEHNR and CDR2 FQNEAQ (reference sequence). From the 5' RACE reads, TCRdb called clonotypes with MiXCR, one entry per CDR3 protein. The sample has some 40,000 distinct CDR3 sequences, roughly 9% seen once. This chain links TRBV7-9 with TRBJ2-3; D not certain. The receptor's source is an adult woman who had mild COVID-19 (a few samples of this study predate the infection). Cell type and time point are not known. The sample consisted of PBMCs or a T cell subset sorted from them (not recorded which). The CDR3 sequence is CASTLVQGSPTDTQYF. The CDR3, as DNA: TGTGCCAGCACCCTAGTCCAAGGGTCCCCCACAGATACGCAGTATTTT.